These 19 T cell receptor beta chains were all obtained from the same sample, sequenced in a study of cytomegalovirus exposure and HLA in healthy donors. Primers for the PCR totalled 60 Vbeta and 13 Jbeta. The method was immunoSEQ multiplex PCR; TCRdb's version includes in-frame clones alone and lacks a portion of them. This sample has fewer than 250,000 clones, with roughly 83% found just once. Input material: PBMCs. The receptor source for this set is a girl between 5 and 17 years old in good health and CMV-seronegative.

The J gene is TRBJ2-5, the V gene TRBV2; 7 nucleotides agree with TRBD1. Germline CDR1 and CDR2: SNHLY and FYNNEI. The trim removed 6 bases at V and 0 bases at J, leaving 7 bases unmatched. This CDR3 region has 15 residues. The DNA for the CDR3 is TGTGCCAGCAGCCTCCGGGACAGTAACCAAGAGACCCAGTACTTC. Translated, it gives CASSLRDSNQETQYF.

The DNA of the CDR3 is TGTGCCTGGAGGACAGGATATTACTATGGCTACACCTTC. Translation: CAWRTGYYYGYTF. The rearrangement links TRBV30 to TRBJ1-2; D may be TRBD1 (6 bases). CDR3 size: 13 residues. Trimming took off 3 bases at V and 3 bases at J, with 11 bases between the two ends. In germline, CDR1 is GTSNPN, CDR2 SVGIG (reference sequence).

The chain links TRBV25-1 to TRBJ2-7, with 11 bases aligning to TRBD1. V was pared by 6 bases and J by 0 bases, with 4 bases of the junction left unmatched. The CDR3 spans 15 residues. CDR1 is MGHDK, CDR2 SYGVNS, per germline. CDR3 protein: CASSGQGATSYEQYF. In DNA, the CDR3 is TGTGCCAGCAGCGGACAGGGGGCGACCTCCTACGAGCAGTACTTC.

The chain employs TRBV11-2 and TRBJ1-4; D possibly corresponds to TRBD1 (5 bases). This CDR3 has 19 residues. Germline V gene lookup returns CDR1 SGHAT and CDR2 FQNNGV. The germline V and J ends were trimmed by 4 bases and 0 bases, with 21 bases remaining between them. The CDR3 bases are TGTGCCAGCAGCTCCAAACTTCGGGGGGAATATGCAACTAATGAAAAACTGTTTTTT. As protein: CASSSKLRGEYATNEKLFF.

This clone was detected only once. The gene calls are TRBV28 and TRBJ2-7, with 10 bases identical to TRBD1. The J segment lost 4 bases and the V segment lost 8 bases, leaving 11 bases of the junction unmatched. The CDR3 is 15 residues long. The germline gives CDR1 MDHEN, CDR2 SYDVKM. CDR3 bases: TGTGCCAGCGGGACGACAGGGGGCAGGGGTTACGAGCAGTACTTC. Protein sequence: CASGTTGGRGYEQYF.

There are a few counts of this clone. CDR3 nucleotide sequence: TGTGCCAGCAGGGAACCGCGTGCCGGTCGTCTCCAGCATTTT. This sequence encodes CASREPRAGRLQHF. The chain joins TRBV6-1 to TRBJ1-5; D gene ambiguous. The germline gives CDR1 MNHNS, CDR2 SASEGT. The V end was cut by 6 bases, the J end by 12 bases, with 21 bases between. The CDR3 has 14 amino acids.

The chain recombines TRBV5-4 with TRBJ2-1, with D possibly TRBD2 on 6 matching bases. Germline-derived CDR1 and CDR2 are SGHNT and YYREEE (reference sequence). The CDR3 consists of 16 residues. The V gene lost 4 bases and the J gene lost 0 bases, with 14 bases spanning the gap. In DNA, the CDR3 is TGTGCCAGCAGCGGGGAAGGGAGGAGCTCCTACAATGAGCAGTTCTTC. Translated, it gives CASSGEGRSSYNEQFF.

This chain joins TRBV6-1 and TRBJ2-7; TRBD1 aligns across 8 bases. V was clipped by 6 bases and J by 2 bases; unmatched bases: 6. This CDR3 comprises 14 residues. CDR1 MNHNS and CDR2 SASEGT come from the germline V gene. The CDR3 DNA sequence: TGTGCCAGCAGAGACAGGGGTTTCACCTACGAGCAGTACTTC. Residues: CASRDRGFTYEQYF.

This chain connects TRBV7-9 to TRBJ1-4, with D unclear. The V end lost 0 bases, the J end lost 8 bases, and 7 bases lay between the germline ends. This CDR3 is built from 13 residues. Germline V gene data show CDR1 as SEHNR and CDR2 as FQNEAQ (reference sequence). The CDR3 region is CASSLAAGEKLFF. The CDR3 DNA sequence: TGTGCCAGCAGCTTAGCGGCAGGCGAAAAACTGTTTTTT.

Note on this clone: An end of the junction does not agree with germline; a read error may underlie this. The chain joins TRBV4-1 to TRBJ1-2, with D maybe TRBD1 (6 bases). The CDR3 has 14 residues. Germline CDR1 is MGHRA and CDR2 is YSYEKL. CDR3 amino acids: CASSTQGVGTPFPF. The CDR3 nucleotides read TGCGCCAGCAGCACTCAAGGGGTCGGGACACCTTTTCCCTTC.

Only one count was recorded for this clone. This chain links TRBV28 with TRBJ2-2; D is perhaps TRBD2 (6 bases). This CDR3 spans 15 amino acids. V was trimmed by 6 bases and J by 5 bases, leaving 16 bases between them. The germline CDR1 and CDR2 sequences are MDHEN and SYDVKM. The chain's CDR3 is CASRPGGILTGELFF. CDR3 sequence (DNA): TGTGCCAGCAGACCTGGGGGGATACTTACCGGGGAGCTGTTTTTT.

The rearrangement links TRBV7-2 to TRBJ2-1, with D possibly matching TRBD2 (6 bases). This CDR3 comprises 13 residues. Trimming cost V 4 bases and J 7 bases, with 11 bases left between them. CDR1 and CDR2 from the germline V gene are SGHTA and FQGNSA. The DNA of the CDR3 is TGTGCCAGCAGCTCCAACGGGGGAAATGAGCAGTTCTTC. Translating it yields CASSSNGGNEQFF. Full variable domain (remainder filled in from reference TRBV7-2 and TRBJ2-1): GAGVSQSPSNKVTEKGKDVELRCDPISGHTALYWYRQSLGQGLEFLIYFQGNSAPDKSGLPSDRFSAERTGGSVSTLTIQRTQQEDSAVYLCASSSNGGNEQFFGPGTRLTVL.

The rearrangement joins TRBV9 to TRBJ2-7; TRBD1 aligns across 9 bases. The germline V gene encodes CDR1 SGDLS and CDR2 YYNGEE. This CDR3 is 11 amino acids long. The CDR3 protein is CASSVRDRVFV. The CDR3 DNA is TGTGCCAGCAGCGTCAGGGACAGGGTATTTGTC.

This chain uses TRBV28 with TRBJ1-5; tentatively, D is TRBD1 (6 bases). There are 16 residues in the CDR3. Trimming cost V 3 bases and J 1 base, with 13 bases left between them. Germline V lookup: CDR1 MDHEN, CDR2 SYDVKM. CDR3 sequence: CASSFIGGGSNQPQHF. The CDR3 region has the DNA TGTGCCAGCAGTTTCATAGGGGGGGGAAGCAATCAGCCCCAGCATTTT.

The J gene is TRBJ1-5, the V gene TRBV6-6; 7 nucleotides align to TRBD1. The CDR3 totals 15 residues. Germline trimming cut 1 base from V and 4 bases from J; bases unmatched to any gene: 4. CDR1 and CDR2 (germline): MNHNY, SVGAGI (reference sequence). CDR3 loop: CASSYFQGGNQPQHF. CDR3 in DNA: TGTGCCAGCAGTTACTTCCAGGGGGGAAATCAGCCCCAGCATTTT.

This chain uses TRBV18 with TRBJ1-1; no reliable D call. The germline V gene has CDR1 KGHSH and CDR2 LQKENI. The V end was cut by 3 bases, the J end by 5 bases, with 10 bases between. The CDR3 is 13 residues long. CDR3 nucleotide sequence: TGTGCCAGCTCACCCGTAGGAGCAACTGAAGCTTTCTTT. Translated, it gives CASSPVGATEAFF.

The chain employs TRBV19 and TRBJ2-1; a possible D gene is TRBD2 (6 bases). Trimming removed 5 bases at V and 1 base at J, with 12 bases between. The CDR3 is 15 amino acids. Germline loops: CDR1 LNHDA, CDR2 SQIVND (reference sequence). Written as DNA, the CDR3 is TGTGCCAGTAGTTCAACGGGAGTTTCCTACAATGAGCAGTTCTTC. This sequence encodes CASSSTGVSYNEQFF.

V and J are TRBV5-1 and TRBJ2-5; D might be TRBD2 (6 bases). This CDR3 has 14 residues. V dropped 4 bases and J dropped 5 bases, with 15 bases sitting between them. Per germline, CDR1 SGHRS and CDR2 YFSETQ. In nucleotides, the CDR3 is TGCGCCAGCAGCCCTGCGGGGAGGAAGGAGACCCAGTACTTC. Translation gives CASSPAGRKETQYF.

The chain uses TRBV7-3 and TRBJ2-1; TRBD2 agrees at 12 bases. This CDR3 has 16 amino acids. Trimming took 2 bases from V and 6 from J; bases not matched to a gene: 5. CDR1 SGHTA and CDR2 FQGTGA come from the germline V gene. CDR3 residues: CASSLSTSGGLNEQFF. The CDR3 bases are TGTGCCAGCAGCTTATCGACTAGCGGGGGCCTCAATGAGCAGTTCTTC.